These 10 T cell receptor beta chains were all obtained from the same sample, sequenced in a study of blood T cell repertoires in COVID-19. Repertoires were generated with immunoSEQ multiplex PCR, while TCRdb's copy carries only in-frame clones and drops some. The sample has some 200,000 clones; roughly nine tenths are singletons. Sequenced input: peripheral blood. Receptors were obtained from a woman between 70 and 85 years old with acute or convalescent COVID-19.

The gene calls are TRBV28 and TRBJ2-3; a weak D match, TRBD2 (5 bases). The CDR3 sequence is 14 residues long. The V and J ends lost 5 bases and 1 base respectively, with 10 bases between them. Germline V gene sequence: CDR1 MDHEN, CDR2 SYDVKM. CDR3 bases: TGTGCCAGCAGTCGTCTAGCCGGCACAGATACGCAGTATTTT. It codes for CASSRLAGTDTQYF.

The chain carries TRBV5-1 and TRBJ2-1; 10 bases fit TRBD2. This CDR3 comprises 16 residues. Germline lookup yields CDR1 SGHRS and CDR2 YFSETQ. J lost 4 bases, V lost 1 base, and 5 bases had no gene match. The CDR3 is CASSLHLAGAYNEQFF. The CDR3 DNA sequence: TGCGCCAGCAGCTTGCATCTAGCGGGGGCTTACAATGAGCAGTTCTTC.

The chain is built from TRBV28 and TRBJ2-2, with 9 bases fitting TRBD2. Germline values: CDR1 MDHEN, CDR2 SYDVKM. This CDR3 has 14 residues. The V gene end was trimmed by 3 bases and the J gene end by 5 bases; junction bases not matched to a gene: 1. The CDR3 sequence: CASSLGLATGELFF. CDR3 in DNA: TGTGCCAGCAGTTTGGGACTAGCAACCGGGGAGCTGTTTTTT.

The genes are TRBV19 and TRBJ1-1; the match to TRBD1 covers 11 bases. This CDR3 comprises 15 residues. Germline V gives CDR1 LNHDA, CDR2 SQIVND (reference sequence). V was clipped by 5 bases and J by 5 bases; unmatched bases: 7. In nucleotides, the CDR3 is TGTGCCAGTAGTCGGGACAGGGGGAGAGAAACTGAAGCTTTCTTT. It translates to CASSRDRGRETEAFF.

The chain couples TRBV6-1 to TRBJ1-3, with D perhaps TRBD1 (5 bases). The CDR3 contains 15 residues. The V gene lost 2 bases and the J gene lost 2 bases, with 10 bases spanning the gap. Per the germline V gene, CDR1 is MNHNS and CDR2 is SASEGT. CDR3 bases: TGTGCCAGCAGTGAAAATCGACAGCCTGGAAACACCATATATTTT. It is translated as CASSENRQPGNTIYF.

The sample holds one count of this clone. This chain joins TRBV5-1 and TRBJ2-7, with TRBD2 identical over 7 bases. Germline CDR1 reads SGHRS; CDR2 reads YFSETQ. The CDR3 is 12 amino acids. V lost 3 bases, J lost 7 bases, and 4 bases stayed unmatched. The CDR3 region is CASSWEGLEQYF. The CDR3 DNA reads TGCGCCAGCAGCTGGGAGGGCCTAGAGCAGTACTTC.

The rearrangement links TRBV2 to TRBJ1-2; D may be TRBD1 (5 bases). Trimming pared 2 bases from V and 7 bases from J, leaving 11 bases between. The CDR3 consists of 13 residues. Germline lookup yields CDR1 SNHLY and CDR2 FYNNEI. The CDR3 loop reads CASSEWQGSGYTF. DNA for the CDR3: TGTGCCAGCAGTGAATGGCAGGGAAGTGGCTACACCTTC.

The rearrangement links TRBV5-4 to TRBJ1-4; a possible D gene is TRBD1 (5 bases). The germline V gene has CDR1 SGHNT and CDR2 YYREEE (reference sequence). V lost 0 bases and J 8 bases, leaving 11 bases between the germline ends. This CDR3 region has 14 residues. CDR3 sequence: CASSLGRVTEKLFF. In DNA, the CDR3 is TGTGCCAGCAGCTTGGGCAGGGTTACCGAAAAACTGTTTTTT.

The V and J genes are TRBV5-7 and TRBJ2-5; D perhaps matches TRBD1 (6 bases). TRBV5-7 is an ORF; its function is uncertain. CDR3 length: 10 residues. V lost 10 bases to trimming and J lost 4 bases, with 8 bases between them. The CDR3 DNA reads as TGTGCCCAAGGGGGAGAGACCCAGTACTTC. Translation gives CAQGGETQYF.

Worth noting for this clone: One end of the junction does not line up with germline, which may come from a read error. The V gene is TRBV11-2, the J gene TRBJ2-7; no definite D call. The CDR3 is 13 residues long. Germline CDR1 is SGHAT and CDR2 is FQNNGV. The DNA of the CDR3 is TGTGCCAGCAGCTTAGATCTCTGGTCTTCGTCGGACTTC. Protein: CASSLDLWSSSDF.